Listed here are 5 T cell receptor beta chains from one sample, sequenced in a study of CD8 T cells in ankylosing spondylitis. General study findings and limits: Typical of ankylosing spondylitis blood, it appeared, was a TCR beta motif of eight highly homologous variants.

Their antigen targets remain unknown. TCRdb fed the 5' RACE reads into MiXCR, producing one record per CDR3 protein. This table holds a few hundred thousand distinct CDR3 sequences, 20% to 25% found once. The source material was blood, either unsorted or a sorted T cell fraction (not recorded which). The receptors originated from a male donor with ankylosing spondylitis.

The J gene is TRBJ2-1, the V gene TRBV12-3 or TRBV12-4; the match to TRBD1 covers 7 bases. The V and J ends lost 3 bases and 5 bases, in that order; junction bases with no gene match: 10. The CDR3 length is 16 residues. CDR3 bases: TGTGCCAGCAGTTTTCAGTCGGGGACAGTTAACAATGAGCAGTTCTTC. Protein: CASSFQSGTVNNEQFF.

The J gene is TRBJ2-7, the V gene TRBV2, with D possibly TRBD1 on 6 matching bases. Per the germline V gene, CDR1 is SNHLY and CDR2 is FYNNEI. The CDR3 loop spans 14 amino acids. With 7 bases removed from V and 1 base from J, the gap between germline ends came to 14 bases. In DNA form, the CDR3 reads TGTGCCAGCACACTAGGACAGTCATCCTACGAGCAGTACTTC. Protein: CASTLGQSSYEQYF.

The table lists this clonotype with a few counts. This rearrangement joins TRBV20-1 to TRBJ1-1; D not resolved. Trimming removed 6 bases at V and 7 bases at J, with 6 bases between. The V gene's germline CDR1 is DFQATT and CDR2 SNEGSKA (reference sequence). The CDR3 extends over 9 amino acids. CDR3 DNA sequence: TGCAGTGCCGGGCGTGAAGCTTTCTTT. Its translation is CSAGREAFF.

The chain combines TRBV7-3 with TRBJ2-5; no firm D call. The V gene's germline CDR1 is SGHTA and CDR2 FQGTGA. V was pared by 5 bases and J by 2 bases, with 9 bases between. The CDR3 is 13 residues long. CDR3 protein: CASSQEVQETQYF. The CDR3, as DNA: TGTGCCAGCAGCCAGGAAGTTCAAGAGACCCAGTACTTC.

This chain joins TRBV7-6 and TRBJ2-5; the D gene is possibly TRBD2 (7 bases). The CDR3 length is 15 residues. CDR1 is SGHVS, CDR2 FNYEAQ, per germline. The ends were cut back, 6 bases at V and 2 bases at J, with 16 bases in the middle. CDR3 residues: CASRDGRGAQETQYF. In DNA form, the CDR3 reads TGTGCCAGCAGGGATGGTCGGGGGGCGCAAGAGACCCAGTACTTC.